This is a list of T cell receptor beta chains from one sample in a study of early stage breast cancer tumors. Repertoires were generated with immunoSEQ multiplex PCR, while TCRdb's copy carries only in-frame clones and drops some. The sample lists about 46,000 clones; roughly 78% were seen once. Sequencing was performed on blood. The receptors here all came from a person aged 40 to 49 with breast cancer. Each CDR3 is given with its conserved first and last residue. The order of the fields is V gene, clone size, D gene, CDR3 protein. D genes are given only for firm matches. Clone size is not always given. Where it is, it says once, few, many or a class for expanded clones.

v_gene: TRBV11-3
abundance: -
d_gene: -
CDR3aa: CASSRGAMETQYF

v_gene: TRBV7-2
abundance: -
d_gene: TRBD1
CDR3aa: CASSGRTGFSYEQYF

v_gene: TRBV5-5
abundance: few
d_gene: TRBD1
CDR3aa: CASSLAHQGVSGNTIYF

v_gene: TRBV7-2
abundance: -
d_gene: -
CDR3aa: CASSLRVGGRTDTQYF

v_gene: TRBV30
abundance: -
d_gene: -
CDR3aa: CAWRGSGANVLTF

v_gene: TRBV12-2
abundance: -
d_gene: -
CDR3aa: CASRTGFNQPQHF

v_gene: TRBV6-6
abundance: -
d_gene: -
CDR3aa: CASSYSGGRTEAFF

v_gene: TRBV11-2
abundance: -
d_gene: TRBD1
CDR3aa: CASSMDRGPSYEQYF

v_gene: TRBV4-2
abundance: -
d_gene: TRBD1
CDR3aa: CASSQATDRANQPQHF

v_gene: TRBV27
abundance: -
d_gene: -
CDR3aa: CASSRDSHNYGYTF

v_gene: TRBV11-2
abundance: -
d_gene: -
CDR3aa: CASSFYANTGELFF

v_gene: TRBV19
abundance: -
d_gene: TRBD1
CDR3aa: CASSIGTGDGYTF

v_gene: TRBV5-1
abundance: -
d_gene: TRBD2
CDR3aa: CASSLWGGGPEEQYF

v_gene: TRBV6-4
abundance: -
d_gene: -
CDR3aa: CASSGGPGQDTQYF

v_gene: TRBV18
abundance: -
d_gene: TRBD1
CDR3aa: CASSYSTGANTEAFF

v_gene: TRBV7-9
abundance: -
d_gene: -
CDR3aa: CASSLIGTEAFF

v_gene: TRBV6-1
abundance: -
d_gene: -
CDR3aa: CASSEYRNSGNTIYF

v_gene: TRBV5-1
abundance: -
d_gene: -
CDR3aa: CASSPPETSSYNEQFF

v_gene: TRBV7-9
abundance: medium-sized
d_gene: -
CDR3aa: CASSLGGGSTIYF

v_gene: TRBV2
abundance: -
d_gene: -
CDR3aa: CASWDTSTDTQYF

v_gene: TRBV21-1
abundance: -
d_gene: -
CDR3aa: CASSSQGRDGYTF

v_gene: TRBV5-4
abundance: -
d_gene: TRBD1
CDR3aa: CASRPGQSNTEAFF

v_gene: TRBV30
abundance: -
d_gene: -
CDR3aa: CAWRPELVGRSGANVLTF

v_gene: TRBV6-5
abundance: -
d_gene: -
CDR3aa: CASSWAGYGYTF

v_gene: TRBV5-1
abundance: -
d_gene: -
CDR3aa: CASSFTVEAYNEQFF

v_gene: TRBV19
abundance: -
d_gene: -
CDR3aa: CASSRGQTQETQYF

v_gene: TRBV21-1
abundance: medium-sized
d_gene: -
CDR3aa: CASSESVGGEQYF

v_gene: TRBV6-1
abundance: once
d_gene: TRBD2
CDR3aa: CASSEMGGNEQFF

v_gene: TRBV4-1
abundance: few
d_gene: TRBD2
CDR3aa: CASSQEWAGLTYEQYF

v_gene: TRBV6-5
abundance: -
d_gene: -
CDR3aa: CASSERGNVYEQYF

v_gene: TRBV30
abundance: -
d_gene: -
CDR3aa: CAWTRDDYNEQFF

v_gene: TRBV11-2
abundance: -
d_gene: -
CDR3aa: CASSISYEQYF

v_gene: TRBV5-4
abundance: -
d_gene: -
CDR3aa: CASRPTQGANYGYTF

v_gene: TRBV6-6
abundance: -
d_gene: TRBD2
CDR3aa: CATSRAGREYEQYF

v_gene: TRBV2
abundance: -
d_gene: -
CDR3aa: CASSDLIKYEQYF